This T cell receptor (beta chain) was sequenced during a study of blood T cells in healthy people across ages. Together with a sample-barcoded 5' primer, a J-beta primer mix was included in a second PCR lasting roughly 6 to 12 cycles. TCRdb redid the calling of the 5' RACE reads with MiXCR, one entry per CDR3 protein. The data contain about 620,000 distinct CDR3 sequences, approximately 52% of them seen just once; the ten biggest clones take up roughly 13%. This clonotype was recorded many times. As yet, its antigen is unknown. Study-wide points: From one million sequenced T cells, diversity estimates were lower bounds.

The source of this sequence is a woman older than 75 in good health. Sequencing was carried out using blood.

Here the CDR3 DNA reads TGTGCCAGCAGTTTGAGCGGGGGTTACGCCTATGGCTACACCTTC. Translation gives CASSLSGGYAYGYTF. The rearrangement links TRBV12-3 or TRBV12-4 to TRBJ1-2; a weak D match, TRBD1 (5 bases). V was cut by 3 bases and J by 4 bases, with 15 bases left in between. The CDR3 has 15 residues.